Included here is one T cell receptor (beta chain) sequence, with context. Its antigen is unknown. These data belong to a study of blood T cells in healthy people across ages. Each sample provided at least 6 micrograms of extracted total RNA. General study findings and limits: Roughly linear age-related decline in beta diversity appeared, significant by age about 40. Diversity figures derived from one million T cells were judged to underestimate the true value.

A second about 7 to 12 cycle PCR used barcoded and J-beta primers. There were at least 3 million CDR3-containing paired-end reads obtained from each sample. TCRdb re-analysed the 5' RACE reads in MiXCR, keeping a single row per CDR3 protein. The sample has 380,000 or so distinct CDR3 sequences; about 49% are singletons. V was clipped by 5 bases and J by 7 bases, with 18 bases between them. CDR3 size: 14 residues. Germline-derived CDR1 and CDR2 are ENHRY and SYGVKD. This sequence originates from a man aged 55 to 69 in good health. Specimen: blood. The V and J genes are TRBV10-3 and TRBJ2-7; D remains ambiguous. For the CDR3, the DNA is TGTGCCATCAGTCCTTCCATATCCTACAATGAGCAGTACTTC. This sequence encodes CAISPSISYNEQYF.